Following are 8 T cell receptor beta chains from one sample sequenced in a study of blood T cell repertoires in COVID-19. The assay was immunoSEQ multiplex PCR, and TCRdb's table has in-frame clones only and misses some. The table has around 300,000 clones, more than 80% seen once; the top ten hold under 2.5%. Input material: PBMCs or T cells enriched from blood (not recorded which). Receptors originate from a woman aged 18 to 35 who had recovered from COVID-19.

CDR3 bases: TGTGCCAGCAGCGCGGGCAGGGGGAACGAGCAGTACTTC. It specifies CASSAGRGNEQYF. The chain joins TRBV9 to TRBJ2-7; 7 nucleotides align to TRBD1. V lost 3 bases, J lost 5 bases, and 5 bases stayed unmatched. The germline gives CDR1 SGDLS, CDR2 YYNGEE. The CDR3 is made up of 13 amino acids.

This clone has a single count. CDR3 nucleotide sequence: TGCAGTGGAGAGGTAGCCACGGCCCAGTACTTC. This sequence encodes CSGEVATAQYF. V gene TRBV20-1 combines with J gene TRBJ2-5; D ambiguous. CDR3 length: 11 amino acids. CDR1 and CDR2 from the germline V gene are DFQATT and SNEGSKA (reference sequence). V lost 7 bases and J 9 bases, leaving 15 bases between the germline ends.

In DNA, the CDR3 is TGTGCCAGTTATCAGGGGCGCGCCGGTGAAAAACTGTTTTTT. Its translation is CASYQGRAGEKLFF. The rearrangement joins TRBV19 to TRBJ1-4; weak D call: TRBD1 (6 bases). Germline-derived CDR1 and CDR2 are LNHDA and SQIVND (reference sequence). The ends were cut back, 8 bases at V and 7 bases at J, with 17 bases in the middle. The CDR3 is 14 residues long.

DNA of the CDR3: TGCGCCAGCAGCTCTTCAGGGGCAATGGGAGAGACCCAGTACTTC. Its translation: CASSSSGAMGETQYF. The chain recombines TRBV5-1 with TRBJ2-5, with a possible D match to TRBD1 (6 bases). The V gene lost 3 bases and the J gene lost 4 bases, with 16 bases spanning the gap. CDR3 length equals 15 residues. Germline lookup yields CDR1 SGHRS and CDR2 YFSETQ. The whole variable domain, remainder taken from reference TRBV5-1 and TRBJ2-5, is KAGVTQTPRYLIKTRGQQVTLSCSPISGHRSVSWYQQTPGQGLQFLFEYFSETQRNKGNFPGRFSGRQFSNSRSEMNVSTLELGDSALYLCASSSSGAMGETQYFGPGTRLLVL.

V gene TRBV28 combines with J gene TRBJ2-1; 9 bases line up with TRBD1. The trim removed 6 bases at V and 11 bases at J, leaving 14 bases unmatched. The length of the CDR3 is 15 residues. Germline V gene sequence: CDR1 MDHEN, CDR2 SYDVKM. The CDR3 coding sequence is TGTGCCAGCAGCCTACCCGGGACAGGGAACCAGAAGCAGTTCTTC. This gives the protein CASSLPGTGNQKQFF.

This chain uses TRBV25-1 with TRBJ2-3; TRBD2 aligns across 9 bases. Trimming at V came to 6 bases and at J to 5 bases, leaving 9 bases not matched to a gene. The CDR3 has 15 residues. Germline V gives CDR1 MGHDK, CDR2 SYGVNS. The CDR3 DNA reads as TGTGCCAGCAGCCTTTTTAGCGGGGGAGGAGATACGCAGTATTTT. The encoded protein is CASSLFSGGGDTQYF.

The V gene is TRBV7-9, the J gene TRBJ2-7, with a weak D call TRBD1 (6 bases). With 5 bases removed from V and 0 bases from J, the gap between germline ends came to 14 bases. CDR1 and CDR2 (germline): SEHNR, FQNEAQ (reference sequence). The CDR3 consists of 15 residues. In nucleotides, the CDR3 is TGTGCCAGCAGCCACCGGGACAAATACTCCTACGAGCAGTACTTC. Encoded protein: CASSHRDKYSYEQYF.

A few counts support this clone. V usage is TRBV6-5 and J usage is TRBJ2-7, with a tentative D call TRBD1 (6 bases). Between the trimmed V and J ends, which lost 4 bases and 6 bases, there was a span of 19 bases. Germline CDR1 MNHEY, CDR2 SVGAGI. The CDR3 has 15 amino acids. Here the CDR3 reads CASSFGQLPDIEQYF. The CDR3 DNA is TGTGCCAGCAGTTTCGGACAGCTTCCGGATATCGAGCAGTACTTC.